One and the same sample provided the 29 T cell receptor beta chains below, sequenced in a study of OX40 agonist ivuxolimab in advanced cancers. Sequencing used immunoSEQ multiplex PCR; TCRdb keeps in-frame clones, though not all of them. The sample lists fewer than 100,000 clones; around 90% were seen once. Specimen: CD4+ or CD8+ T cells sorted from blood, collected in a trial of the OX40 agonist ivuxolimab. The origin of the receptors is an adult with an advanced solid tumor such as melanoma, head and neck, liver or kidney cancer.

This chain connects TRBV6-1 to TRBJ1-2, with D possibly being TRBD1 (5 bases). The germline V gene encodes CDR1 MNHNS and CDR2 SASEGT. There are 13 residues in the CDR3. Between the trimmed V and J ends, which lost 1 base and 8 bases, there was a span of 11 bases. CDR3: CASSEGQGRGYTF. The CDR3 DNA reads TGTGCCAGCAGTGAAGGGCAGGGTCGAGGCTACACCTTC.

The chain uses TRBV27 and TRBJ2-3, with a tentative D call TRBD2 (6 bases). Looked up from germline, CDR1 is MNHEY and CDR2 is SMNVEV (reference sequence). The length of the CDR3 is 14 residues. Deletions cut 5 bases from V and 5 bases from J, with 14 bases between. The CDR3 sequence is CASSLLGGQDTQYF. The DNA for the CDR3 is TGTGCCAGCAGTCTGCTGGGAGGCCAAGATACGCAGTATTTT.

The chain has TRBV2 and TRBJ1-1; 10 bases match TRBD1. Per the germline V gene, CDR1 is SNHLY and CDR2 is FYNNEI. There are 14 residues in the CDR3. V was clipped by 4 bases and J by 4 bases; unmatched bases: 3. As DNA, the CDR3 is TGTGCCAGCAGTGGAGACAGGGGGCCCACTGAAGCTTTCTTT. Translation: CASSGDRGPTEAFF.

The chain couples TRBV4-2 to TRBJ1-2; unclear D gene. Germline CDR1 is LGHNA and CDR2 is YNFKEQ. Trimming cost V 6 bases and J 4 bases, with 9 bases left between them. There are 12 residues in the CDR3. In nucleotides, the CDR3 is TGTGCCAGCAGTTTTCGGGCCTATGGCTACACCTTC. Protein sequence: CASSFRAYGYTF.

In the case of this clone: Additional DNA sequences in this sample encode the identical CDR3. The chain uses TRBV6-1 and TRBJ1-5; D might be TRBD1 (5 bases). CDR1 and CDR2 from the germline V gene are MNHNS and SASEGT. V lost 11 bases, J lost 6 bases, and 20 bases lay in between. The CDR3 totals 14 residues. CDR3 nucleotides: TGTGCCGGATCCGATTCGGGCGGGGGTCAGCCCCAGCATTTT. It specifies CAGSDSGGGQPQHF.

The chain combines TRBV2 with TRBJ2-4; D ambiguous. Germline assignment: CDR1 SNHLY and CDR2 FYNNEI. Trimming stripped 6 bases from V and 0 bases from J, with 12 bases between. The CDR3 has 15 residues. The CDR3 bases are TGTGCCAGCAGCGAAAGCTCCCTAGCCAAAAACATTCAGTACTTC. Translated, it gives CASSESSLAKNIQYF.

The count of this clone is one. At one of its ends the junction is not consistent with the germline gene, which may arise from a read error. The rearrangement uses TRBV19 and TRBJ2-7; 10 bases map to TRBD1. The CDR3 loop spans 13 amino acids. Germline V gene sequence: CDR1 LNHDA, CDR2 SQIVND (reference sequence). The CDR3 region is CASSPTGQGVRNF. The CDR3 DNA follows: TGTGCCAGTAGCCCCACCGGACAGGGGGTGAGGAACTTC.

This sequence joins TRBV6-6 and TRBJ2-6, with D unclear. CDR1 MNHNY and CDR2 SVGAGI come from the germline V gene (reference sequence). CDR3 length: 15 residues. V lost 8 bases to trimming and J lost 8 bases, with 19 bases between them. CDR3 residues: CASQFGPGLTNVLTF. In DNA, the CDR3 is TGTGCCAGCCAATTTGGACCCGGCTTAACCAACGTCCTGACTTTC.

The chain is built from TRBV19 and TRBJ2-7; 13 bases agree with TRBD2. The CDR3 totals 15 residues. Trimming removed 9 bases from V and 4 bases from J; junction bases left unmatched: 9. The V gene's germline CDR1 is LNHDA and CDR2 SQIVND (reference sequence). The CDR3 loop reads CARDDTSGRAYEQYF. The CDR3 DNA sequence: TGTGCCAGGGACGATACTAGCGGGAGGGCTTACGAGCAGTACTTC.

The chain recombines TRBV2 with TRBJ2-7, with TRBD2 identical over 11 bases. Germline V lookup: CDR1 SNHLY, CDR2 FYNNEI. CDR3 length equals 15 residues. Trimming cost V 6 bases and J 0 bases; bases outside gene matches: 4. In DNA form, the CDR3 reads TGTGCCAGCAGGGTCGGGACTAGCGGCTCCTACGAGCAGTACTTC. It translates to CASRVGTSGSYEQYF. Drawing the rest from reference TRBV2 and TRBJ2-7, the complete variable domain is EPEVTQTPSHQVTQMGQEVILRCVPISNHLYFYWYRQILGQKVEFLVSFYNNEISEKSEIFDDQFSVERPDGSNFTLKIRSTKLEDSAMYFCASRVGTSGSYEQYFGPGTRLTVT.

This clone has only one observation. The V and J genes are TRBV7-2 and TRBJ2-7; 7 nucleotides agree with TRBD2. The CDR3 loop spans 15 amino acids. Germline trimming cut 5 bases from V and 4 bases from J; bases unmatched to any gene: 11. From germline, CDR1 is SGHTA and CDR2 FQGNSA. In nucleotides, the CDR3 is TGTGCCAGCAGCCGCCGGGAGGTACTTTCGTACGAGCAGTACTTC. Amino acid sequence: CASSRREVLSYEQYF.

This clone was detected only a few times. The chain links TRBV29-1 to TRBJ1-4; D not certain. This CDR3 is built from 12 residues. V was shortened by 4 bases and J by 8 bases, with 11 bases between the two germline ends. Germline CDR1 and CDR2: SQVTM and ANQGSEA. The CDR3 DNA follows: TGCAGCGTTGGAGGAGCCCGGGAAAAACTGTTTTTT. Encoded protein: CSVGGAREKLFF.

This chain's CDR3 is CASSVNEGARETQYF. Here the CDR3 DNA reads TGTGCCAGCAGCGTAAATGAGGGGGCTAGGGAGACCCAGTACTTC. The genes are TRBV9 and TRBJ2-5, with 7 bases fitting TRBD1. CDR1 and CDR2 (germline): SGDLS, YYNGEE. After removal of 1 base from V and 5 bases from J, the junction contained 8 bases not matched to a gene. The CDR3 sequence is 15 residues long. The full variable domain, with the rest looked up from reference TRBV9 and TRBJ2-5, is DSGVTQTPKHLITATGQRVTLRCSPRSGDLSVYWYQQSLDQGLQFLIQYYNGEERAKGNILERFSAQQFPDLHSELNLSSLELGDSALYFCASSVNEGARETQYFGPGTRLLVL.

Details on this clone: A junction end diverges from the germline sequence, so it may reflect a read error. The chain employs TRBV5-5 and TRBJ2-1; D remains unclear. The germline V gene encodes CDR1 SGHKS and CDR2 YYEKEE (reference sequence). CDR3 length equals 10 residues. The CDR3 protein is CASSLDEQFF. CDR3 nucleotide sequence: TGTGCCAGCAGTTTGGATGAGCAGTTCTTC.

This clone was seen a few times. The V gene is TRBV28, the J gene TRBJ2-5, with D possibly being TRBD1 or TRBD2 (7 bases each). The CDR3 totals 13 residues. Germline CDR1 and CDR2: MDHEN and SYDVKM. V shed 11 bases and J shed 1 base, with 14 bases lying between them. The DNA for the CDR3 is TGTGCCGGGGCAGGGGGGGGCCAAGAGACCCAGTACTTC. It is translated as CAGAGGGQETQYF.

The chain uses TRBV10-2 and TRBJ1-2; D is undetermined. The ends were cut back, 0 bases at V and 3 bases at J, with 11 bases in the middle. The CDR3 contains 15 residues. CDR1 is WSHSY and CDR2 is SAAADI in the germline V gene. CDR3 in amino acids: CASSESRQAYYGYTF. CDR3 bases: TGCGCCAGCAGTGAGTCAAGGCAGGCTTACTATGGCTACACCTTC.

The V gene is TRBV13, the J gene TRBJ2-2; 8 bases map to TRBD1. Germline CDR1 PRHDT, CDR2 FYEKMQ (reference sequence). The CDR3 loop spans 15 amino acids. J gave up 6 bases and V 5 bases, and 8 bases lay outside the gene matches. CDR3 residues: CASSLPQGGSGELFF. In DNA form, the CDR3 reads TGTGCCAGCAGCCTCCCACAGGGGGGATCCGGGGAGCTGTTTTTT.

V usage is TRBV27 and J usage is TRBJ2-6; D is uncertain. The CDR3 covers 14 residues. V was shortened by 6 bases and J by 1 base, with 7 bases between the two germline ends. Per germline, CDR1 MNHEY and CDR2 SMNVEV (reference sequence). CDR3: CASSYLSGANVLTF. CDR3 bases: TGTGCCAGCAGCTACTTATCTGGGGCCAACGTCCTGACTTTC.

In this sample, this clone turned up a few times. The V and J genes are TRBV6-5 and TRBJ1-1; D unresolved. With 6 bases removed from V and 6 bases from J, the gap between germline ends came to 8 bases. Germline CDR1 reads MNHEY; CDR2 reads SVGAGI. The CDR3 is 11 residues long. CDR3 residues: CASSHGPEAFF. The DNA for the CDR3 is TGTGCCAGCAGCCACGGTCCTGAAGCTTTCTTT.

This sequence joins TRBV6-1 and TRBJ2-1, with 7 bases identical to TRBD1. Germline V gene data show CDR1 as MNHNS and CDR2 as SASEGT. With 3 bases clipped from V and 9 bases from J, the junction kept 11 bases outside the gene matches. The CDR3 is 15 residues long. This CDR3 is CASSDIQGRAGEQFF. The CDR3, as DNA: TGTGCCAGCAGTGATATACAGGGGCGGGCGGGTGAGCAGTTCTTC.

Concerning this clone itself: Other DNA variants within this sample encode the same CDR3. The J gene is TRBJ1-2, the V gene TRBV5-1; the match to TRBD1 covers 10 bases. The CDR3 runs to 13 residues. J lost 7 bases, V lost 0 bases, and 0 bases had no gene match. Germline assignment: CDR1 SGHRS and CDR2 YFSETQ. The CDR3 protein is CASSLGDRGGYTF. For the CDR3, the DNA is TGCGCCAGCAGCTTGGGGGACAGGGGTGGCTACACCTTC.

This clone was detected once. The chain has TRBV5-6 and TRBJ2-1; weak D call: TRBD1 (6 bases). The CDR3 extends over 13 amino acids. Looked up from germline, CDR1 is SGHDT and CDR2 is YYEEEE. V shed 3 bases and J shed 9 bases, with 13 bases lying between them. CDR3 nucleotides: TGTGCCAGCAGCTGGACAGCTGGAAGTGAGCAGTTCTTC. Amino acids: CASSWTAGSEQFF.

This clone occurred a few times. CDR3 region: CASSLGQGKNIQYF. CDR3 sequence (DNA): TGTGCCAGCAGCTTGGGACAGGGGAAAAACATTCAGTACTTC. The J gene is TRBJ2-4, the V gene TRBV5-4; 8 bases match TRBD1. CDR1 is SGHNT and CDR2 is YYREEE in the germline V gene (reference sequence). This CDR3 is 14 amino acids long. V dropped 0 bases and J dropped 4; count of bases not matched to a gene: 0.

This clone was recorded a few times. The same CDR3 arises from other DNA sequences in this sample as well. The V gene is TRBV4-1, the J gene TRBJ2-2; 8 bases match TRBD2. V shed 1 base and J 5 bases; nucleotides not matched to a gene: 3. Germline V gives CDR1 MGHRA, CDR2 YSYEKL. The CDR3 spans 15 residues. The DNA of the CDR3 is TGCGCCAGCAGCCAAGGGGGCGGGAGGACCGGGGAGCTGTTTTTT. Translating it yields CASSQGGGRTGELFF.

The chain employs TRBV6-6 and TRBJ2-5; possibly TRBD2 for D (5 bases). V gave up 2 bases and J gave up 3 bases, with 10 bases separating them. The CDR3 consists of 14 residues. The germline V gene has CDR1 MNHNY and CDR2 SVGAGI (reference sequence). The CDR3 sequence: CASSYGPGKETQYF. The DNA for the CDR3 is TGTGCCAGCAGTTACGGGCCCGGGAAAGAGACCCAGTACTTC.

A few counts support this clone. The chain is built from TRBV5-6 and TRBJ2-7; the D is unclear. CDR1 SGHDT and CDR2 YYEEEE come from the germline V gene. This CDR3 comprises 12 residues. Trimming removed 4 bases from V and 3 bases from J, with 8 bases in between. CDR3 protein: CASSTLGYEQYF. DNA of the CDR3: TGTGCCAGCAGCACCCTTGGCTACGAGCAGTACTTC.

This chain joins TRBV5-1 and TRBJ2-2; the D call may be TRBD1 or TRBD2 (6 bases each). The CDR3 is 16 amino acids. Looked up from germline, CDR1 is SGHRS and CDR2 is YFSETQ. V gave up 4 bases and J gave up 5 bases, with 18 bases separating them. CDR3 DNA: TGCGCCAGCAGCCCCAGGGGCGGGACCACAACCGGGGAGCTGTTTTTT. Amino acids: CASSPRGGTTTGELFF.

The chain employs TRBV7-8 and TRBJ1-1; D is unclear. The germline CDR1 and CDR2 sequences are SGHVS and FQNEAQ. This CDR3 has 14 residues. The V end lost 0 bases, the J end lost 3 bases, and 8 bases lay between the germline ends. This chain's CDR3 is CASSLALGDTEAFF. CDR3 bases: TGTGCCAGCAGCTTAGCGCTGGGCGACACTGAAGCTTTCTTT.

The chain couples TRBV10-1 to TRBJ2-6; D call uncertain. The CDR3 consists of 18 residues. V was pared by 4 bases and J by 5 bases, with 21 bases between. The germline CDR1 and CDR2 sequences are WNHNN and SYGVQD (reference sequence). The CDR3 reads CASSVNQRSQSRANVLTF. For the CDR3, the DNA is TGCGCCAGCAGTGTGAATCAAAGATCGCAAAGTCGGGCCAACGTCCTGACTTTC.